This T cell receptor beta chain was identified in a study of Ad26.COV2.S vaccination and SARS-CoV-2 variants. CDR1 is SGHNT, CDR2 YYREEE, per germline (reference sequence). V lost 1 base to trimming and J lost 1 base, with 8 bases between them. CDR3 length equals 14 residues. Stated treatment: roughly 20 received Ad26.COV2.S at low or high dose, single or two shots; about 5 received placebo; per-sample allocation not given. Material that was analyzed had been drawn on day 63 after the first vaccine or placebo injection. As for this clone: What it recognizes is unknown.

Points from the study as a whole: Those who received vaccine or placebo ended up with similar non-spike TCR breadth. TCR breadth and depth analyses may have underestimated total T cell responses.

The method was immunoSEQ multiplex PCR; TCRdb's version includes in-frame clones alone and lacks a portion of them. This table has about 320,000 clones, just over 85% appearing once. Sample: peripheral blood, taken in a trial of Ad26.COV2.S vaccine versus placebo. The chain employs TRBV5-4 and TRBJ1-1, with D unclear. The source is a person between 18 and 60 years old who received the Ad26.COV2.S COVID-19 vaccine or a placebo. The CDR3 sequence is CASSLSGGNTEAFF. Here the CDR3 DNA reads TGTGCCAGCAGCTTGTCAGGTGGGAACACTGAAGCTTTCTTT.